One T cell receptor (beta chain) is described in this entry. The antigen is undetermined. This CDR3 comprises 13 residues. CDR1 and CDR2 (germline): SNHLY, FYNNEI. The germline V and J ends were trimmed by 6 bases and 6 bases, with 14 bases remaining between them. This record belongs to a study of shared clonotypes between healthy human individuals. Findings and caveats of the study: Sharing of clonotypes among donors was expected to vary with sequencing depth.

Only in-frame clones appear in the TCRdb table, and some are missing; sequencing was by immunoSEQ multiplex PCR. This table holds about 460,000 clones, 77% found once. The material sequenced was PBMCs. This chain connects TRBV2 to TRBJ1-1, with a tentative D call TRBD1 (5 bases). The source is a middle-aged woman in good health. Some clones in this sample may be carry-over from other donors' samples. CDR3 sequence (DNA): TGTGCCAGCAGCTTGGGGGGTCGCCCTGAAGCTTTCTTT. Translated: CASSLGGRPEAFF. Based on the CDR3 plus reference TRBV2 and TRBJ1-1, the full variable domain is EPEVTQTPSHQVTQMGQEVILRCVPISNHLYFYWYRQILGQKVEFLVSFYNNEISEKSEIFDDQFSVERPDGSNFTLKIRSTKLEDSAMYFCASSLGGRPEAFFGQGTRLTVV.